The TCR beta chain described here comes from a study of cytomegalovirus exposure and HLA in healthy donors (dated 2017 in TCRdb). Notes on the research overall: An earlier analysis of approximately 640 of the donors reported approximately 270 Gb of sequence data and 117 million unique TCR beta sequences from about 180 million T cells. Among a few hundred genotyped donors of the cohort, an average of about 240,000 unique TCR beta nucleotide sequences were sequenced per donor, roughly 20% of them non-productive. Besides the first cohort of 550 to 750 subjects, a separate validation cohort made up of roughly 120 different subjects was used. All discovery cohort repertoires had been generated using a single sequencing platform. To predict cytomegalovirus infection status, the study combined high-throughput TCR immunosequencing, statistical association of individual TCRs with disease status, and machine learning. Donor age, sex, ethnicity and CMV serostatus were compiled alongside the repertoire data. The number of donors typed differed by locus, with roughly 620-630 for A, B, C, DRB1 and DQB1, 522 for DQA1, over 600 for DPA1, and approximately 470 for DPB1. Four or five DR-DQ haplotypes were handled as single units for association and clustering because linkage in the cohort was strong. Among the 398 genotyped donors, about 83% belonged to the genetic ancestry cluster associated with self-reported Caucasian donors. The study used immunosequencing to profile the T cell repertoires of some 600 subjects and linked those repertoires to cytomegalovirus serostatus. Approximately 300 gigabases of sequencing data and around 80 million unique TCR sequences made up an early release that covered around 640 HLA-typed donors. Class I and class II HLA loci were covered by the typing at four-digit resolution. The study aimed to test whether signatures of past pathogen exposure could be identified by cataloging public T cell receptors. An earlier analysis of some 500 of the donors applied high-throughput TCR beta sequencing to assess whether each TCR beta V gene segment acted as functional or pseudogenic. In a later genetic analysis, genome-wide SNP genotypes for about 65% of the 666 donors were used, and that subset was treated as a discovery cohort. Rather than using new phenotypic data, the later analysis identified candidate immune exposures from TCR beta sequences and from how often those sequences occurred across donors. To study patterns of TCR occurrence, a later analysis re-analyzed previously published TCR beta repertoires from 666 donors and added high-resolution HLA genotyping.

The cohort comprised fewer than 750 healthy bone marrow donors. Cohort members were all nominally healthy when sampled, although unrecorded immune exposures were likely present. The donor was CMV seropositive and belonged to the group of over 250 seropositive cohort members. Each donor provided a peripheral blood sample, and peripheral blood mononuclear cells were used for TCR beta sequencing. The Qiagen DNeasy Blood Extraction Kit was used to extract genomic DNA from the blood cell samples. In the case of this clone: This clone's antigen is unknown.

CDR1 and CDR2 are read off the germline V gene (reference sequence) as GTSNPN and SVGIG. The CDR3 numbers 13 residues from cysteine through phenylalanine. Kept here is only the CDR3 DNA, which spans 39 bases and is read in frame from base 1. V gives up 4 bases and J gives up 2 bases, and the segment between their germline ends measures 12 bases. General study outcomes and caveats: A group of highly shared sequence variants was considered likely to be a technical artifact of the sequencing pipeline. A later analysis found that HLA-associated TCR beta chains were more clonally expanded and had lower generation probabilities than equally common non-associated chains. In an earlier analysis of roughly 500 of the donors, most TCR beta V segments appeared in productive rearrangements about 87% or about 30% of the time, broadly matching IMGT annotations. A later analysis reported that several top co-occurrence clusters appeared linked to parvovirus B19, influenza, CMV and Epstein-Barr virus. According to a later analysis, TCR association rates differed among HLA loci, with DRB1 alleles showing the most associated TCRs and HLA-C alleles showing the fewest. In a later genetic analysis, a missense DCLRE1C variant was associated with V-gene and J-gene trimming of TCR beta chains, and the association was replicated in an independent cohort. The authors suggested that the approach could potentially be generalized to other disease states and immunological phenotypes. Sequencing depth was assumed to be roughly uniform across donors in the presence/absence analyses, though that assumption may not hold. Immune exposure information for the cohort was limited to CMV serostatus. Across donors, most TCR sequences were observed very rarely, whereas some public TCRs were present in many individuals. A later genetic analysis reported fewer N-insertions in productive TCRs among donors in an Asian-associated ancestry cluster than the roughly 620-donor mean. Because HLA typing was unavailable for some donors at each locus, only the typed subset was used in association tests. The classifier was reported to diagnose cytomegalovirus status with high specificity and sensitivity in both the original cohort and the validation cohort. Linkage disequilibrium might explain the correlated functional status among segregating V segments, but an unknown experimental factor could not be excluded. The 87-base-pair reads could not distinguish some IMGT-functional V segments, including TRBV6-2 and TRBV6-3, so those segments were excluded. In vitro tests confirmed that a few of the cytomegalovirus-associated TCR beta chains recognize cytomegalovirus antigens. A later analysis associated about 17,000 TCR beta sequences with specific HLA alleles at a false discovery rate of 0.05. A further reported finding was that TCR beta sequences accurately predicted the HLA-A and HLA-B alleles for most subjects in the first cohort. Assigning TCR associations to individual alleles was difficult when HLA alleles, especially DR and DQ, strongly co-occurred. The earlier analysis of 587 of the donors excluded approximately 15 rarely observed V segments, including chromosome 9 orphons, because counts were too low. In this cohort, only TCR beta chains were sequenced, and detectable features were limited by the absence of alpha or paired-chain data. The study gave a list of 150 to 200 TCR beta chains associated with cytomegalovirus. According to a later analysis, most CMV-associated TCR beta chains appeared to be HLA-restricted, and the HLA associations seemed to be driven largely by CMV exposure.

Libraries were constructed by the immunoSEQ multiplex PCR assay. For the multiplex PCR, a mixture combining 60 forward primers for TCR Vbeta segments and 13 reverse primers for TCR Jbeta segments was used. The CDR3 region of rearranged TCR beta genes was amplified from genomic DNA by a multiplex PCR assay. The Illumina HiSeq System was used to sequence the amplified TCR beta libraries as 87-base-pair reads. The authors processed their data as follows. A later analysis tallied about 77 million unique TCR beta chains across the 666 repertoires, and about 10 million of those chains were shared by two or more donors. Raw reads were error-corrected and collapsed into unique sequences with a nearest-neighbor algorithm that merged closely related sequences to remove PCR and sequencing errors. To assign V, D and J gene segments, CDR3 sequences were aligned to IMGT reference sequences. Each retained sequence needed at least a six-nucleotide match to both a V gene segment and a J gene segment. A rearrangement counted as productive if the CDR3 had no stop codons and remained in frame with V and J, and every other rearrangement counted as non-productive. Following IMGT convention, CDR3 was defined as the stretch from the second conserved V-encoded cysteine up to the conserved J-encoded phenylalanine. The earlier analysis of a few hundred of the donors excluded sequences that lacked an unambiguous match to a single V gene segment. In an earlier analysis of roughly 500 of the donors, V segments were called functional above 56.7% productive rearrangements and were called segregating when the between-donor standard deviation exceeded 5%. To diagnose cytomegalovirus status from the catalog of TCR beta chain sequences, a statistical classification framework was built. V and J gene assignment, in a later analysis, came from comparing TCR nucleotide sequences with IMGT/GENE-DB human TR gene sequences. In a later analysis, CDR3 sequences and most-parsimonious VDJ recombination scenarios were assigned using the TCRdist pipeline. In a later analysis, each TCR beta chain was defined by its CDR3 amino acid sequence together with its V-gene family, and reads lacking a unique V-gene family were excluded. A later analysis removed over 500 highly shared, low-generation-probability nucleotide sequences to deal with suspected cross-contamination and a sequencing artifact. In a later analysis, a clonal expansion index was calculated for each public chain from normalized within-repertoire ranks of inferred template counts. In a later analysis, generation probabilities were computed using a VDJ recombination model fitted to out-of-frame rearrangements, and the results were checked against IGoR. In a later analysis, TCR-TCR, TCR-HLA and TCR-CMV co-occurrence was scored with hypergeometric tests, and a repertoire-size bias correction was applied to TCR pairs. False discovery rates were estimated in a later analysis by permuting HLA or CMV assignments 20 times. A later analysis grouped co-occurring TCRs with DBSCAN, adding TCRdist sequence similarity when clustering within HLA-allele-positive subsets. For co-occurrence clustering, repertoires with fewer than 30,000 or more than 120,000 public chains were excluded, along with roughly five repertoires with anomalous nucleotide sharing. TCRdb took over this immuneACCESS table, retaining in-frame rearrangements with V and J assigned. Such tables are incomplete; in checked studies, under half of the missing clones stem from an unresolved V gene, and the remainder is unexplained. The V and J calls and clone size come from that table; D and trimming were worked out from the DNA. This sample's table lists 45,000 to 70,000 clones. 11% of the sample is taken by the ten largest.

The sequenced material came from PBMCs. The sequence came from a woman aged 50 to 60 in good health and CMV-seropositive. The chain employs TRBV30 and TRBJ2-7; perhaps TRBD1 is the D gene, with 7 bases matching. The bases are TGTGCCTGGACCAGGGGGGAAGCCTACGAGCAGTACTTC. This translates into CAWTRGEAYEQYF.